This is a list of T cell receptor beta chains from one sample in a study of blood T cell repertoires in COVID-19. Sequencing was performed with immunoSEQ multiplex PCR; in TCRdb, only in-frame clones are kept and a portion is missing. The sample holds over 450,000 clones, roughly nine tenths seen once. The material sequenced was peripheral blood. The receptors derive from a man aged 18 to 35 with COVID-19, enrolled during active disease. CDR3s include the opening cysteine and the closing phenylalanine or tryptophan. D genes are given only for firm matches. The listing skips clone size in some rows; elsewhere it reads once, few, many or a size class.

d_call	v_call	clone_size	j_call	cdr3_nt	cdr3_aa
.	TRBV15	.	TRBJ2-1	TGTGCCACCAGCAAACGGACAGCGTATGAGCAGTTCTTC	CATSKRTAYEQFF
TRBD2	TRBV2	.	TRBJ2-1	TGTGCCAGCAGTGTCCTAGCGGCCGGGGAGAATGAGCAGTTCTTC	CASSVLAAGENEQFF
.	TRBV7-9	.	TRBJ2-7	TGTGCCAGCAGCTTAGGCGGGGCGGGAGAGCAGTACTTC	CASSLGGAGEQYF
TRBD1	TRBV27	.	TRBJ2-6	TGTGCCAGCAGTACCGGGACAGGGGGCTCCGGGGCCAACGTCCTGACTTTC	CASSTGTGGSGANVLTF
.	TRBV19	.	TRBJ2-3	TGTGCCAGTAGTAGTTTCATCACAGATACGCAGTATTTT	CASSSFITDTQYF
TRBD2	TRBV7-2	.	TRBJ2-3	TGTGCCAGCAGCTTAGCTAGCGGGGGCCCAATGGTGTATTTT	CASSLASGGPMVYF
TRBD1	TRBV18	.	TRBJ2-7	TGTGCCAGCTCACCTGGGACAGGGAGCTCCTACGAGCAGTACTTC	CASSPGTGSSYEQYF
TRBD2	TRBV7-6	.	TRBJ2-1	TGTGCCAGCAGCTTAATAGCGGGAGAGTCCAATGAGCAGTTCTTC	CASSLIAGESNEQFF
TRBD2	TRBV20-1	.	TRBJ2-7	TGCAGTGCTAGTGGAGCTAGCGGGTATTACGAGCAGTACTTC	CSASGASGYYEQYF
TRBD2	TRBV5-6	.	TRBJ2-2	TGTGCCAGCACGCGGGGGGAAACAAACACCGGGGAGCTGTTTTTT	CASTRGETNTGELFF
TRBD1	TRBV14	.	TRBJ2-7	TGTGCCAGCAGCCAATGGGGGACAGGTCCCCACGAGCAGTACTTC	CASSQWGTGPHEQYF
.	TRBV4-2	.	TRBJ2-2	TGTGCCAGCAGTGACAGAAGAGCGGGCCGGTGGACCGGGGAGCTGTTTTTT	CASSDRRAGRWTGELFF
.	TRBV7-9	.	TRBJ1-2	TGTGCCAGCAGCCGTTCTTATGGCTACACCTTC	CASSRSYGYTF
.	TRBV11-3	.	TRBJ2-2	TGTGCCAGCAGCTTAGGGGACTACACCGGGGAGCTGTTTTTT	CASSLGDYTGELFF
TRBD2	TRBV2	.	TRBJ2-1	TGTGCCAGCAGTCGCGGGAGGAGCTCCTACAATGAGCAGTTCTTC	CASSRGRSSYNEQFF
.	TRBV5-4	few	TRBJ1-2	TGTGCCAGCAGCTTGGCACAACAGGGTTACTATGGCTACACCTTC	CASSLAQQGYYGYTF
.	TRBV19	.	TRBJ1-5	TGTGCCAGTAGTTTCCCTGCGGGCCAGCCCCAGCATTTT	CASSFPAGQPQHF
TRBD2	TRBV6-6	.	TRBJ2-5	TGTGCCAGCAGTCCAATAGCGGGGAACCAAGAGACCCAGTACTTC	CASSPIAGNQETQYF
.	TRBV5-1	.	TRBJ2-7	TGCGCCAGCAGCTTGGGTGTTACAGGTCCCTACGAGCAGTACTTC	CASSLGVTGPYEQYF
.	TRBV2	.	TRBJ2-5	TGTGCCAGCAGTGAACGGGAACTAGAAGAGACCCAGTACTTC	CASSERELEETQYF
TRBD2	TRBV30	.	TRBJ2-5	TGTGCCTGGTCCTTGGGACTAGCGGGATACCTGGCCCAGTACTTC	CAWSLGLAGYLAQYF
TRBD2	TRBV11-3	.	TRBJ2-3	TGTGCCAGCAGCTTAGGTGCGGGGGGCCCCTCTCGGGCAGATACGCAGTATTTT	CASSLGAGGPSRADTQYF